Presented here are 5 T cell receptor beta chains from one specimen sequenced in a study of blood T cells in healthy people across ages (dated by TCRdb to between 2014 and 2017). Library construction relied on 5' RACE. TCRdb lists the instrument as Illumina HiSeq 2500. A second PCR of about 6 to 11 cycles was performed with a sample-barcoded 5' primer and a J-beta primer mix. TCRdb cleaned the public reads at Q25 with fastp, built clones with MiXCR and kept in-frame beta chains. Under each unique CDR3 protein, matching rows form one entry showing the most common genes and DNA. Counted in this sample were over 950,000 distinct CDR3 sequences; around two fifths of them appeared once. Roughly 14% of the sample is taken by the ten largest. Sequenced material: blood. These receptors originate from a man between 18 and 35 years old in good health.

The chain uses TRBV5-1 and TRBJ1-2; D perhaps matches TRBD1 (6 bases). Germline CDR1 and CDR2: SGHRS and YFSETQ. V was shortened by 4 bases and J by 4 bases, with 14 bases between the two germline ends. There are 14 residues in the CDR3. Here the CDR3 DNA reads TGCGCCAGCAGCGTCGGACAGACTTCCTATGGCTACACCTTC. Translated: CASSVGQTSYGYTF.

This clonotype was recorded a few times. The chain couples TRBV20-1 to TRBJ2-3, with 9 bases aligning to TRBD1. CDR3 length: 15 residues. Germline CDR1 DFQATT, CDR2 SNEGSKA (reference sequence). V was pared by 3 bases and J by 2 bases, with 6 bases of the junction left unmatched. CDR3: CSARGTGSHTDTQYF. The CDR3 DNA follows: TGCAGTGCTAGGGGGACAGGGTCCCACACAGATACGCAGTATTTT.

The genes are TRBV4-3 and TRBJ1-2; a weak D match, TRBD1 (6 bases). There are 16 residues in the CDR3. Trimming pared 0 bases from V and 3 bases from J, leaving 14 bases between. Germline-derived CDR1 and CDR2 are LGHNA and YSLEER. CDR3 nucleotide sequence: TGCGCCAGCAGCCAAGATCTGGGGGACACAGACTATGGCTACACCTTC. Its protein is CASSQDLGDTDYGYTF.

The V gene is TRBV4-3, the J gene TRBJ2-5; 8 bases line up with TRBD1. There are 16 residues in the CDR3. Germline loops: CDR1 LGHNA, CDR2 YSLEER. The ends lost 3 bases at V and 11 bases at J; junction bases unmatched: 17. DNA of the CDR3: TGCGCCAGCAGCCATTTTAGGACAGGGTCTACCAATGAGCAGTACTTC. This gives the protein CASSHFRTGSTNEQYF.

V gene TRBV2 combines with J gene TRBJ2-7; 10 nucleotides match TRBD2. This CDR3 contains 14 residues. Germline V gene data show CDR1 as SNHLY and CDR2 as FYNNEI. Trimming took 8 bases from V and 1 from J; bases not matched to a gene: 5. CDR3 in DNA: TGTGCCAGCCAAGGGACTAGCGCTTCCTACGAGCAGTACTTC. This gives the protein CASQGTSASYEQYF.